Below are 5 T cell receptor beta chains sequenced from a single sample in a study of shared clonotypes between healthy human individuals. CD45RO-negative, CCR7-positively selected cells formed the naive CD8 fraction, excluding terminally differentiated effector memory CD45RA+ cells. Method: immunoSEQ multiplex PCR; TCRdb's copy keeps in-frame clones and lacks some. This table has 1.5 million to 2.5 million clones, approximately 94% appearing once. Material for sequencing was naive CD8+ T cells sorted from blood. These receptors all come from a man aged 18-30 years in good health.

Concerning this clone itself: Other DNA sequences in the sample encode the same CDR3. V gene TRBV4-3 combines with J gene TRBJ1-3; D is uncertain. The CDR3 totals 15 residues. Trimming left V 0 bases short and J 0 bases short, with 6 bases between. Germline V CDR1 and CDR2: LGHNA, YSLEER. The CDR3 loop is CASSQDRSSGNTIYF. CDR3 nucleotides: TGCGCCAGCAGCCAAGATAGGAGCTCTGGAAACACCATATATTTT.

J is TRBJ1-1 and V is TRBV7-2; D possibly corresponds to TRBD1 (5 bases). Germline V gives CDR1 SGHTA, CDR2 FQGNSA. The CDR3 totals 17 residues. Between the trimmed V and J ends, which lost 0 bases and 1 base, there was a span of 15 bases. CDR3 sequence reads: CASSLAPRVGANTEAFF. Written as DNA, the CDR3 is TGTGCCAGCAGCTTAGCACCTCGCGTAGGGGCGAACACTGAAGCTTTCTTT. Full variable domain (missing parts from reference TRBV7-2 and TRBJ1-1): GAGVSQSPSNKVTEKGKDVELRCDPISGHTALYWYRQSLGQGLEFLIYFQGNSAPDKSGLPSDRFSAERTGGSVSTLTIQRTQQEDSAVYLCASSLAPRVGANTEAFFGQGTRLTVV.

The chain is built from TRBV6-6 and TRBJ1-6, with D hard to call. The CDR3 has 13 amino acids. CDR1 and CDR2 from the germline V gene are MNHNY and SVGAGI (reference sequence). V shed 5 bases and J shed 10 bases, with 12 bases lying between them. The CDR3 spells CASSTGLGSPLHF. Written as DNA, the CDR3 is TGTGCCAGCAGTACGGGCCTGGGGTCACCCCTCCACTTT.

The V gene is TRBV18, the J gene TRBJ1-4; TRBD1 matches 8 bases. This CDR3 is built from 12 residues. V dropped 8 bases and J dropped 6; count of bases not matched to a gene: 2. Germline assignment: CDR1 KGHSH and CDR2 LQKENI. The CDR3 protein is CASETGDEKLFF. The CDR3 DNA sequence: TGTGCCAGCGAGACAGGGGATGAAAAACTGTTTTTT. Supplemented by reference TRBV18 and TRBJ1-4, the full variable domain reads NAGVMQNPRHLVRRRGQEARLRCSPMKGHSHVYWYRQLPEEGLKFMVYLQKENIIDESGMPKERFSAEFPKEGPSILRIQQVVRGDSAAYFCASETGDEKLFFGSGTQLSVL.

This clone was detected once. This rearrangement joins TRBV7-6 to TRBJ2-7, with D maybe TRBD2 (6 bases). CDR1 is SGHVS, CDR2 FNYEAQ, per germline. V gave up 5 bases and J gave up 7 bases, with 12 bases separating them. The CDR3 contains 12 residues. In nucleotides, the CDR3 is TGTGCCAGCAGCGAAATTCTAGCGGAGCAGTACTTC. This encodes CASSEILAEQYF.